This T cell receptor beta chain was recorded in a study of beta chain features in type 1 diabetes. Findings and caveats of the study: Naive, central memory and Treg TCRB repertoires appeared more alike in patients than in healthy donors.

Every isolated RNA sample was fully reverse transcribed, so sequencing captured expressed TCRB transcripts. The repertoire was sequenced with immunoSEQ multiplex PCR; TCRdb's copy has only in-frame clones and lacks some. The sample includes about 320,000 clones, about 14% seen only once; the top ten take over 5.5%. V was pared by 2 bases and J by 4 bases, with 18 bases between. This CDR3 is 17 amino acids long. Germline CDR1 and CDR2: SGHDT and YYEEEE. With regard to this clone: Antigen: not known.

The receptor was derived from a man aged 25 to 40 in good health. The V and J genes are TRBV5-6 and TRBJ1-4, with D possibly being TRBD1 (6 bases). The sample comprised central memory CD4+ T cells from blood. Here the CDR3 DNA reads TGTGCCAGCAGCTTTGTGGGGGCGACAGGACTTAATGAAAAACTGTTTTTT. Amino acid sequence: CASSFVGATGLNEKLFF.